This T cell receptor (beta chain) was recorded in a study of glioma-infiltrating T cells. CDR1 and CDR2 from the germline V gene are MNHEY and SMNVEV (reference sequence). This CDR3 spans 14 amino acids. V trimming: 2 bases; J trimming: 2 bases; junction bases outside the gene matches: 3. This clonotype appeared many times. Its antigen is still unknown. Study outcomes and limitations: Tissue-blood divergence was below expectation in non-neoplastic patients, above in gliomas.

The iRepertoire nested amplicon-rescue multiplex PCR amplified TCR alpha and beta CDR3s from RNA. Input was roughly 95-450 ng of tissue mRNA or PBMC total RNA. MiXCR, run by TCRdb on the multiplex PCR reads, gives a single entry per CDR3 protein. The data contain 90,000 to 110,000 distinct CDR3 sequences, about 25% of them singletons. This rearrangement joins TRBV27 to TRBJ2-7, with 7 bases aligning to TRBD2. The source is a human donor with low-grade glioma or glioblastoma, undergoing nonglioma brain surgery, or in good health (not recorded which). The specimen was glioma tissue, nonneoplastic brain tissue, or PBMCs (not recorded which). The CDR3 sequence is CASSLREGPYEQYF. The DNA for the CDR3 is TGTGCCAGCAGTTTAAGGGAGGGCCCCTACGAGCAGTACTTC.